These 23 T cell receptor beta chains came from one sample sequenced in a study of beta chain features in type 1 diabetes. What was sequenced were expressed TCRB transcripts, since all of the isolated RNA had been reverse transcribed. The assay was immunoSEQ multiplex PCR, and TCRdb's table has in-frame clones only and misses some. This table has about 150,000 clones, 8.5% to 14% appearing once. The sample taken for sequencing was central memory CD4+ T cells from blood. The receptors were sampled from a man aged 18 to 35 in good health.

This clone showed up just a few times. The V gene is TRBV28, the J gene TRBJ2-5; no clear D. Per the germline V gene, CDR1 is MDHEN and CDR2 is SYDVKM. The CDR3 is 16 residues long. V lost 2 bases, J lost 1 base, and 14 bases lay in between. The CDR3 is CASSLARTSPQETQYF. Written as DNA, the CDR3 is TGTGCCAGCAGTTTAGCACGCACATCACCCCAAGAGACCCAGTACTTC. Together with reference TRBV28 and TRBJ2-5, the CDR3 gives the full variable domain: DVKVTQSSRYLVKRTGEKVFLECVQDMDHENMFWYRQDPGLGLRLIYFSYDVKMKEKGDIPEGYSVSREKKERFSLILESASTNQTSMYLCASSLARTSPQETQYFGPGTRLLVL.

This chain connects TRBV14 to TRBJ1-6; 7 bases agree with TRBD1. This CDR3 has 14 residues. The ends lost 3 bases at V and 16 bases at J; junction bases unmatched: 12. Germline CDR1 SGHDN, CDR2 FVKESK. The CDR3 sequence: CASSHNWRGTVLHF. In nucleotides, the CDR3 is TGTGCCAGCAGCCATAATTGGAGGGGGACAGTGCTCCACTTT.

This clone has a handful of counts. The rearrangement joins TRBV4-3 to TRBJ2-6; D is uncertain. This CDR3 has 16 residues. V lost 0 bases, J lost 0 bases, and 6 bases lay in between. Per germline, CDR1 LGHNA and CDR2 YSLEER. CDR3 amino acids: CASSQELRSGANVLTF. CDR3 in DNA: TGCGCCAGCAGCCAAGAACTCCGCTCTGGGGCCAACGTCCTGACTTTC.

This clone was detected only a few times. The chain's CDR3 is CASSLEGTGELFF. DNA of the CDR3: TGCGCCAGCAGCTTGGAAGGCACCGGGGAGCTGTTTTTT. The J gene is TRBJ2-2, the V gene TRBV5-1; no reliable D call. The germline gives CDR1 SGHRS, CDR2 YFSETQ. Trimming took 0 bases from V and 4 from J, leaving 4 bases between them. The CDR3 extends over 13 amino acids. The full variable domain, with the rest looked up from reference TRBV5-1 and TRBJ2-2, is KAGVTQTPRYLIKTRGQQVTLSCSPISGHRSVSWYQQTPGQGLQFLFEYFSETQRNKGNFPGRFSGRQFSNSRSEMNVSTLELGDSALYLCASSLEGTGELFFGEGSRLTVL.

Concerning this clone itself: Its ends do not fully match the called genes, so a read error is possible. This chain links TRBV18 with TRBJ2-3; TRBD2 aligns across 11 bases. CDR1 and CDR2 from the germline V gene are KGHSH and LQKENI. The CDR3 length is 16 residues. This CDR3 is CASSPQTSGIADTQYF. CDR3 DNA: TGTGCCAGCTCTCCACAGACTAGCGGGATAGCAGATACGCAGTATTTT.

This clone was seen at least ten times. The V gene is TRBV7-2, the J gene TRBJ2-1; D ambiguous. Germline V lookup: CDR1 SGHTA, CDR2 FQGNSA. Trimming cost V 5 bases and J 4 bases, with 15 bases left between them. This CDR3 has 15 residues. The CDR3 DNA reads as TGTGCCAGCAGCCCAAACCCCACTCCTTACAATGAGCAGTTCTTC. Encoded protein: CASSPNPTPYNEQFF.

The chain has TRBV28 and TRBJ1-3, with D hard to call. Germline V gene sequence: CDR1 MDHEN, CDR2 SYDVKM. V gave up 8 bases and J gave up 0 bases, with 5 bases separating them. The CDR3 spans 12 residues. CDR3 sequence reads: CASGLSGNTIYF. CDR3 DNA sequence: TGTGCCAGCGGACTCTCTGGAAACACCATATATTTT.

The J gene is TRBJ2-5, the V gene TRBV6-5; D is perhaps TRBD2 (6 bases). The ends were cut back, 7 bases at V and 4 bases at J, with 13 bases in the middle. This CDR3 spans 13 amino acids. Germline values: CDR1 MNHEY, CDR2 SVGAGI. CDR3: CASTRRGGETQYF. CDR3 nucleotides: TGTGCCAGCACCCGGCGGGGAGGAGAGACCCAGTACTTC.

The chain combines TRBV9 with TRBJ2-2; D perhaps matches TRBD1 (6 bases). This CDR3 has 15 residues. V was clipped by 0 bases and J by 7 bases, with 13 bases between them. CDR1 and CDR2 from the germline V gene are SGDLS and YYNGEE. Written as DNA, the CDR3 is TGTGCCAGCAGCGTAGTCGGGCAGGGGATCGGGGAGCTGTTTTTT. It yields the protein CASSVVGQGIGELFF.

CDR3 protein: CASSGPGPLNEKLFF. The CDR3 bases are TGTGCCAGCAGTGGGCCGGGACCGCTTAATGAAAAACTGTTTTTT. The chain recombines TRBV28 with TRBJ1-4; D might be TRBD1 (5 bases). The CDR3 spans 15 residues. The V and J ends lost 5 bases and 4 bases respectively, with 14 bases between them. Germline-derived CDR1 and CDR2 are MDHEN and SYDVKM.

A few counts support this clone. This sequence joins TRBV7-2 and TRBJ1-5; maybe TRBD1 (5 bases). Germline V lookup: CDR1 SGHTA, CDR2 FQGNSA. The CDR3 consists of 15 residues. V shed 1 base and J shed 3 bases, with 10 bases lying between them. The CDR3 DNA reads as TGTGCCAGCAGCTTAGACGGGGCCCCCAATCAGCCCCAGCATTTT. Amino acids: CASSLDGAPNQPQHF.

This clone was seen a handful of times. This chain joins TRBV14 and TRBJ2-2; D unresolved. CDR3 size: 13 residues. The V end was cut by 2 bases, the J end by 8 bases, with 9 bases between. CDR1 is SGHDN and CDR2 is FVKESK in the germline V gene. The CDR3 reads CASSQLRNGELFF. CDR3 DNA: TGTGCCAGCAGCCAACTACGTAATGGGGAGCTGTTTTTT.

This chain's CDR3 is CAISESVARTSYNEQFF. CDR3 bases: TGTGCCATCAGTGAGTCCGTAGCGAGAACCTCCTACAATGAGCAGTTCTTC. This chain connects TRBV10-3 to TRBJ2-1; maybe TRBD2 (5 bases). The germline V and J ends were trimmed by 0 bases and 0 bases, with 12 bases remaining between them. The CDR3 spans 17 residues. The germline gives CDR1 ENHRY, CDR2 SYGVKD.

The DNA for the CDR3 is TGTGCCAGCAGCTTGATCGCGGCGGGTAGAGAGACCCAGTACTTC. The encoded protein is CASSLIAAGRETQYF. The chain joins TRBV5-6 to TRBJ2-5; tentative D call: TRBD2 (5 bases). CDR3 size: 15 residues. Germline V gives CDR1 SGHDT, CDR2 YYEEEE. The V end was cut by 1 base, the J end by 4 bases, with 14 bases between.

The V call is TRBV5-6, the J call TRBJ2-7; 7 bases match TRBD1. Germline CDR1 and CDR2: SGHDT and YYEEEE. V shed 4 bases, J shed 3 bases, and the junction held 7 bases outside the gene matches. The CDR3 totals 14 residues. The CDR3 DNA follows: TGTGCCAGCAGCCGAAGACAGGGTCGCTACGAGCAGTACTTC. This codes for CASSRRQGRYEQYF.

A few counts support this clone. CDR3 in DNA: TGTGCCAGCAGCGTCGGGACAGGGGGCCACACAGATACGCAGTATTTT. Protein product: CASSVGTGGHTDTQYF. This chain links TRBV9 with TRBJ2-3, with 12 bases fitting TRBD1. The CDR3 has 16 residues. Germline CDR1 SGDLS, CDR2 YYNGEE. Trimming at V came to 2 bases and at J to 2 bases, leaving 3 bases not matched to a gene.

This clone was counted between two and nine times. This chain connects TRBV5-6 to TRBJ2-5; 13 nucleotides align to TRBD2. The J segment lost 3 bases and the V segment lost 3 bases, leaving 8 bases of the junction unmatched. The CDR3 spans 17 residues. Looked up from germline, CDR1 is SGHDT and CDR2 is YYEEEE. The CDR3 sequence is CASSWRLAGGPEETQYF. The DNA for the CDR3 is TGTGCCAGCAGCTGGAGACTAGCGGGAGGACCCGAAGAGACCCAGTACTTC. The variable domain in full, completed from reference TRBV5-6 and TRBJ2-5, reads DAGVTQSPTHLIKTRGQQVTLRCSPKSGHDTVSWYQQALGQGPQFIFQYYEEEERQRGNFPDRFSGHQFPNYSSELNVNALLLGDSALYLCASSWRLAGGPEETQYFGPGTRLLVL.

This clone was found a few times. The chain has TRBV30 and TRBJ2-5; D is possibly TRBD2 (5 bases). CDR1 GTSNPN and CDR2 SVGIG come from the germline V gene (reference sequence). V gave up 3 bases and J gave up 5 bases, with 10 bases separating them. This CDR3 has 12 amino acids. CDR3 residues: CAWRVPGETQYF. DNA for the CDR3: TGTGCCTGGAGGGTCCCGGGGGAGACCCAGTACTTC.

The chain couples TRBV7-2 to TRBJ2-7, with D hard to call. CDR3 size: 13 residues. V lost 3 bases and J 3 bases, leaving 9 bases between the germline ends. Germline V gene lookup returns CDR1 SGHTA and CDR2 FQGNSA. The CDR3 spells CASSFWVSYEQYF. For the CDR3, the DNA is TGTGCCAGCAGCTTTTGGGTTAGCTACGAGCAGTACTTC.

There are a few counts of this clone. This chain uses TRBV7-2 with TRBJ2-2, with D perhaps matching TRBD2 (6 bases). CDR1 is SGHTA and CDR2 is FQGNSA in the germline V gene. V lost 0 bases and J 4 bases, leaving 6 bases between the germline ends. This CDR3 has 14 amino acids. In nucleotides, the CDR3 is TGTGCCAGCAGCTTAGCGCGGGGCACCGGGGAGCTGTTTTTT. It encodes CASSLARGTGELFF.

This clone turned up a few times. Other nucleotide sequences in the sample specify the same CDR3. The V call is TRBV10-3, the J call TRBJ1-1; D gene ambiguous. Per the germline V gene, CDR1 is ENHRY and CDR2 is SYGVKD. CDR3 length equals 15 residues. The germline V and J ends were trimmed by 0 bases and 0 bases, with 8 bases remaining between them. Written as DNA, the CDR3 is TGTGCCATCAGTGAGTCGGGAGGAATGAACACTGAAGCTTTCTTT. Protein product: CAISESGGMNTEAFF.

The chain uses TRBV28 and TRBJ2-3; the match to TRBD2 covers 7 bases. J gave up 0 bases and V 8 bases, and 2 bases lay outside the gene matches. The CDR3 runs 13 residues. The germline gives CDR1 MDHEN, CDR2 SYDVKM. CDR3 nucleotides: TGTGCCAGCGGGGGGGTTAGCACAGATACGCAGTATTTT. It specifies CASGGVSTDTQYF.

This CDR3 reads CASSQEVTRTDTQYF. DNA of the CDR3: TGTGCCAGCAGCCAAGAGGTCACTCGCACAGATACGCAGTATTTT. V and J are TRBV4-2 and TRBJ2-3; D is uncertain. Germline loops: CDR1 LGHNA, CDR2 YNFKEQ. This CDR3 spans 15 amino acids. Trimming removed 0 bases from V and 1 base from J, with 8 bases in between.